The present T cell receptor beta chain was sequenced within a study of hypomethylating agent response in myelodysplastic syndrome. In its sample, this clone was seen a few times. Each sample had around 380 ng DNA, as two 200 ng replicates, at survey resolution. TCRdb's table, derived via immunoSEQ multiplex PCR, lists solely in-frame clones and lacks some. Of some 4,500 clones in the sample, about four fifths were seen once. This sample comprised bone marrow, obtained before or after starting hypomethylating agent treatment for myelodysplastic syndrome (not recorded which). The TCR comes from a human donor with myelodysplastic syndrome.

The CDR3 DNA reads TGTGCCAGCTCACCCCGGGACACTAATTCACCCCTCCACTTT. Translating it yields CASSPRDTNSPLHF. The J gene is TRBJ1-6, the V gene TRBV18; tentatively, D is TRBD1 (6 bases). Germline V gene data show CDR1 as KGHSH and CDR2 as LQKENI. This CDR3 has 14 amino acids. V was trimmed by 3 bases and J by 6 bases, leaving 9 bases between them.